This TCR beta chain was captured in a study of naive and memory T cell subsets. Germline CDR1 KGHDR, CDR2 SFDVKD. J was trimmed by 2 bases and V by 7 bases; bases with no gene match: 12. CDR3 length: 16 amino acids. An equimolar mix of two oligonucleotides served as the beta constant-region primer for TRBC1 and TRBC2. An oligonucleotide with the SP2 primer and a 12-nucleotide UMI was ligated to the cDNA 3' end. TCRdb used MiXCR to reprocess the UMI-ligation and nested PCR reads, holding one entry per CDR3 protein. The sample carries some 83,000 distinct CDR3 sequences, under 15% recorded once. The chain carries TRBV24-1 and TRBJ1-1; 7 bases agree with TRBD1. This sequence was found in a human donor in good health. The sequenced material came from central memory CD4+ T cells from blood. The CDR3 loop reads CATRLTGWRVNTEAFF. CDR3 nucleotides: TGTGCCACCAGATTGACAGGGTGGAGGGTAAACACTGAAGCTTTCTTT.